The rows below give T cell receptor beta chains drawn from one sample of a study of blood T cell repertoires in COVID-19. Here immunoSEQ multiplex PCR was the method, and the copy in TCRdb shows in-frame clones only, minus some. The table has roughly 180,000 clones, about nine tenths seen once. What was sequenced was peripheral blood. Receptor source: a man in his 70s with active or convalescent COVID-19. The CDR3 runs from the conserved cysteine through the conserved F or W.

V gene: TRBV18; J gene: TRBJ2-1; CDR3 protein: CASSPGTGGPGEQFF
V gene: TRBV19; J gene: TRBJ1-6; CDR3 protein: CASSSFIGGSNSPLHF
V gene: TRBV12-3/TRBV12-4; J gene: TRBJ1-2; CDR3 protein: CASSYSSYGYTF
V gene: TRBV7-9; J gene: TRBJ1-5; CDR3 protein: CASSLGGGRGGNQPQHF
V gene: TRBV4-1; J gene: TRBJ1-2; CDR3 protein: CASSPTLNHGSPTYGYTF
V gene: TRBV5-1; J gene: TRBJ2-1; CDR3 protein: CASSDRQGHISYNEQFF
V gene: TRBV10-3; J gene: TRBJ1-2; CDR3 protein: CAISESKVRGQSGGYTF
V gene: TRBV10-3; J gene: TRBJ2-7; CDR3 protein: CAISESKWTESYEQYF
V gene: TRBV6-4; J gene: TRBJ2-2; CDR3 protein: CASSRKAGVNTGELFF
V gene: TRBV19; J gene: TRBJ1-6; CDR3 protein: CASSIGQGGNSPLHF
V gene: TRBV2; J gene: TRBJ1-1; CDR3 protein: CASSAGQSTEAFF
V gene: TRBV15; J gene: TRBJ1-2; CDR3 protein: CATSRGGGFGYTF
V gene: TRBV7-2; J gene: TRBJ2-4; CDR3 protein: CASSLSPGRARAKNIQYF
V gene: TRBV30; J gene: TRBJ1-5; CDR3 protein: CAWTATGAAQPQHF
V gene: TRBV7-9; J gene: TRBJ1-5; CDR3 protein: CASGLQGAQPQHF
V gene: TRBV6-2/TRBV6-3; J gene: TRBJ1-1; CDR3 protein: CASSYPTPSRTFF
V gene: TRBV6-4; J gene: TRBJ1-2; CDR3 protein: CASSESPGQGAYGYTF
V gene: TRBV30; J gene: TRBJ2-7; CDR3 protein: CACSSWPGRGSLEQYF
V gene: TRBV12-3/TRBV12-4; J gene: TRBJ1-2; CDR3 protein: CASSSVNDYGYTF
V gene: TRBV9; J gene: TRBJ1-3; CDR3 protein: CASSPVVQGGNTIYF
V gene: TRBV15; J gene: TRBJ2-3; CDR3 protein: CATSRGRRGRRTDTQYF
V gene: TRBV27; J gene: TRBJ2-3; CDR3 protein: CASRGASGIPDTQYF
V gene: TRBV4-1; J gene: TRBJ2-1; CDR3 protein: CASSRQETTPGTGGETNEQFF
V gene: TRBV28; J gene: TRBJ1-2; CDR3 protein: CASSFGEGGYTF
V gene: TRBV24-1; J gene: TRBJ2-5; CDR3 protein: CATSEGGGEGEAQYF
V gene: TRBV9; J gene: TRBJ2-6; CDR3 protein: CASSPGWAGATGANVLTF
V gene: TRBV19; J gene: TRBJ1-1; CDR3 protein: CASTQRRGRTEAFF
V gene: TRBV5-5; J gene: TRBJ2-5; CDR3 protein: CASSLALYETQYF